The clone carrying this T cell receptor (beta chain) was found a few times. This sample stems from a study of T cell repertoires in cytomegalovirus infection. Across the whole study: Carrying CMV and the relevant HLA type showed in public TCR beta signatures.

MiXCR was run by TCRdb on the reads, yielding one entry per CDR3 protein. The repertoire holds some 200,000 distinct CDR3 sequences, with 15% to 20% as singletons. V shed 3 bases and J shed 0 bases, with 21 bases lying between them. There are 19 residues in the CDR3. Per germline, CDR1 SGHTA and CDR2 FQGNSA. The sample taken for sequencing was PBMCs. The receptor's source is a human donor in good health (CMV status not recorded). Some clones in this sample may be carry-over from other donors' samples. The J gene is TRBJ2-1, the V gene TRBV7-2; D not resolved. Written as DNA, the CDR3 is TGTGCCAGCAGCTTGGGTCGTCTGCGTGCGGCCCTCTCCTACAATGAGCAGTTCTTC. The encoded protein is CASSLGRLRAALSYNEQFF.